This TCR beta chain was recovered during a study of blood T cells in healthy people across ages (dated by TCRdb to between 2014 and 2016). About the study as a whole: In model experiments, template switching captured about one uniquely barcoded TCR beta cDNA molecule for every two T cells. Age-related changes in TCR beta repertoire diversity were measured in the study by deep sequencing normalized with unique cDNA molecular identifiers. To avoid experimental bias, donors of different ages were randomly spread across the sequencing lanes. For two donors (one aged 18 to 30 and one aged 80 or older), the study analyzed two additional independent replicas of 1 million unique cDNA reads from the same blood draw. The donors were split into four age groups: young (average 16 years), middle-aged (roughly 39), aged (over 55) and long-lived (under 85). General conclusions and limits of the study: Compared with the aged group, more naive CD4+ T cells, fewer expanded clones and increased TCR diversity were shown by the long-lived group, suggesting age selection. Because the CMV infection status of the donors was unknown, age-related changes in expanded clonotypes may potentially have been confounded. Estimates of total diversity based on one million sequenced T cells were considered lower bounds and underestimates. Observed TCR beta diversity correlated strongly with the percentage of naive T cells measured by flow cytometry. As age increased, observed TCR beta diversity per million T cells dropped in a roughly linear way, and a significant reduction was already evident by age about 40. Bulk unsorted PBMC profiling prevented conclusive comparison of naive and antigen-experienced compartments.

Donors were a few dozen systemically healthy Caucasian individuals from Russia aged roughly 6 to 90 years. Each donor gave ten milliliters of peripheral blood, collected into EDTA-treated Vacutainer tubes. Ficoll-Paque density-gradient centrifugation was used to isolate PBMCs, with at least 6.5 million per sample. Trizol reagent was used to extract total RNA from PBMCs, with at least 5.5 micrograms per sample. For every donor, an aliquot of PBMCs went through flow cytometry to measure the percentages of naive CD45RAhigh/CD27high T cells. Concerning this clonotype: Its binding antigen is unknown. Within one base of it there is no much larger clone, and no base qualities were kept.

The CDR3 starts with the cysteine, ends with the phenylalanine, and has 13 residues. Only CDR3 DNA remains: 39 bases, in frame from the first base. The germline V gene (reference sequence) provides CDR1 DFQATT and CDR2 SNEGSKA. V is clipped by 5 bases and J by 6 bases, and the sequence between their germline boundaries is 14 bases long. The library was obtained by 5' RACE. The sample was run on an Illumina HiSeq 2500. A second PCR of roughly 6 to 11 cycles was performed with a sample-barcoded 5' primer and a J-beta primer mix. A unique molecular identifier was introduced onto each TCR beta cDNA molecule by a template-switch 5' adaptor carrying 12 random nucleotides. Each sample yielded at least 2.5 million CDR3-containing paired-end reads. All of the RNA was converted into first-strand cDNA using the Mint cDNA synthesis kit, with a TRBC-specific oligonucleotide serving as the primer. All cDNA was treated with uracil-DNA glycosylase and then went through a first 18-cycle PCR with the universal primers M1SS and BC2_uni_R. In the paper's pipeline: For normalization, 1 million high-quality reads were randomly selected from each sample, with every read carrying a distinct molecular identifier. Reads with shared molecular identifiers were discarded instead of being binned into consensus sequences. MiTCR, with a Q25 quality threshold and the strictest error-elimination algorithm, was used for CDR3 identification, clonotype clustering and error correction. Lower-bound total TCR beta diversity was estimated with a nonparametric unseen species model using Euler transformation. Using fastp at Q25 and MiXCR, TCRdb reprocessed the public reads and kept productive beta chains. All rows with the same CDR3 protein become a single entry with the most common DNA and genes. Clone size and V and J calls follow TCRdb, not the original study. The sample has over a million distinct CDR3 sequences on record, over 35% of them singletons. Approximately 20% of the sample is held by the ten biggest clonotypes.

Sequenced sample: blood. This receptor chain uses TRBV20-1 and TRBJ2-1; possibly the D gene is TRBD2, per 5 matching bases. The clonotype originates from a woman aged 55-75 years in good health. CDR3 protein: CSALGPEGNEQFF. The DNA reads TGCAGTGCTCTCGGCCCCGAGGGCAATGAGCAGTTCTTC.